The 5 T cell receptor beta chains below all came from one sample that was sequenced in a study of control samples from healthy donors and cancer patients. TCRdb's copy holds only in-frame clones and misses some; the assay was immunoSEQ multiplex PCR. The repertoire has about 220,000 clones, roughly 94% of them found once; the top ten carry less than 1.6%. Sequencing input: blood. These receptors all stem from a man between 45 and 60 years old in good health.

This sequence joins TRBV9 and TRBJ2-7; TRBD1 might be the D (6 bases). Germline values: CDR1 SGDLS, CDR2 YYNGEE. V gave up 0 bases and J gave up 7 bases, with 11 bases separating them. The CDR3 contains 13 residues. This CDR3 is CASSVVGAEEQYF. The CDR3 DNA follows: TGTGCCAGCAGCGTAGTGGGGGCAGAAGAGCAGTACTTC.

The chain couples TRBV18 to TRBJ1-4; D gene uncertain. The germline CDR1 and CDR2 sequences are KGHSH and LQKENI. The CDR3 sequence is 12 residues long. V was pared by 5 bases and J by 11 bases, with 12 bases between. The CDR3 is CASSENRDKLFF. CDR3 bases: TGTGCCAGCTCAGAGAACCGGGATAAACTGTTTTTT.

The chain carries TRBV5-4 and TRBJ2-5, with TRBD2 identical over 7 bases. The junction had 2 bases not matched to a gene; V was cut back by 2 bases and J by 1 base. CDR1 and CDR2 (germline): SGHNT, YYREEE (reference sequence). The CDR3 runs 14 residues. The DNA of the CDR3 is TGTGCCAGCAGCTTCGGGAGGTCCCAAGAGACCCAGTACTTC. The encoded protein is CASSFGRSQETQYF.

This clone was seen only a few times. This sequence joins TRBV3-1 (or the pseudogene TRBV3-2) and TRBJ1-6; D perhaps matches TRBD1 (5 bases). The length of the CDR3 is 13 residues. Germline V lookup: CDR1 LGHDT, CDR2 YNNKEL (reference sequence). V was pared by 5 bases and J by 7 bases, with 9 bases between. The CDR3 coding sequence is TGTGCCAGCAGCGCAGGGAACAATTCACCCCTCCACTTT. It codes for CASSAGNNSPLHF.

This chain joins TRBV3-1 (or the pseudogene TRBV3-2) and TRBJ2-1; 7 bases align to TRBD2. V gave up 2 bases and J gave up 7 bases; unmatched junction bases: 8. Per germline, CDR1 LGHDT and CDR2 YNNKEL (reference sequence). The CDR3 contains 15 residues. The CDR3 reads CASSQSWRGKNEQFF. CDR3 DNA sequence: TGTGCCAGCAGCCAAAGTTGGCGGGGGAAAAATGAGCAGTTCTTC.